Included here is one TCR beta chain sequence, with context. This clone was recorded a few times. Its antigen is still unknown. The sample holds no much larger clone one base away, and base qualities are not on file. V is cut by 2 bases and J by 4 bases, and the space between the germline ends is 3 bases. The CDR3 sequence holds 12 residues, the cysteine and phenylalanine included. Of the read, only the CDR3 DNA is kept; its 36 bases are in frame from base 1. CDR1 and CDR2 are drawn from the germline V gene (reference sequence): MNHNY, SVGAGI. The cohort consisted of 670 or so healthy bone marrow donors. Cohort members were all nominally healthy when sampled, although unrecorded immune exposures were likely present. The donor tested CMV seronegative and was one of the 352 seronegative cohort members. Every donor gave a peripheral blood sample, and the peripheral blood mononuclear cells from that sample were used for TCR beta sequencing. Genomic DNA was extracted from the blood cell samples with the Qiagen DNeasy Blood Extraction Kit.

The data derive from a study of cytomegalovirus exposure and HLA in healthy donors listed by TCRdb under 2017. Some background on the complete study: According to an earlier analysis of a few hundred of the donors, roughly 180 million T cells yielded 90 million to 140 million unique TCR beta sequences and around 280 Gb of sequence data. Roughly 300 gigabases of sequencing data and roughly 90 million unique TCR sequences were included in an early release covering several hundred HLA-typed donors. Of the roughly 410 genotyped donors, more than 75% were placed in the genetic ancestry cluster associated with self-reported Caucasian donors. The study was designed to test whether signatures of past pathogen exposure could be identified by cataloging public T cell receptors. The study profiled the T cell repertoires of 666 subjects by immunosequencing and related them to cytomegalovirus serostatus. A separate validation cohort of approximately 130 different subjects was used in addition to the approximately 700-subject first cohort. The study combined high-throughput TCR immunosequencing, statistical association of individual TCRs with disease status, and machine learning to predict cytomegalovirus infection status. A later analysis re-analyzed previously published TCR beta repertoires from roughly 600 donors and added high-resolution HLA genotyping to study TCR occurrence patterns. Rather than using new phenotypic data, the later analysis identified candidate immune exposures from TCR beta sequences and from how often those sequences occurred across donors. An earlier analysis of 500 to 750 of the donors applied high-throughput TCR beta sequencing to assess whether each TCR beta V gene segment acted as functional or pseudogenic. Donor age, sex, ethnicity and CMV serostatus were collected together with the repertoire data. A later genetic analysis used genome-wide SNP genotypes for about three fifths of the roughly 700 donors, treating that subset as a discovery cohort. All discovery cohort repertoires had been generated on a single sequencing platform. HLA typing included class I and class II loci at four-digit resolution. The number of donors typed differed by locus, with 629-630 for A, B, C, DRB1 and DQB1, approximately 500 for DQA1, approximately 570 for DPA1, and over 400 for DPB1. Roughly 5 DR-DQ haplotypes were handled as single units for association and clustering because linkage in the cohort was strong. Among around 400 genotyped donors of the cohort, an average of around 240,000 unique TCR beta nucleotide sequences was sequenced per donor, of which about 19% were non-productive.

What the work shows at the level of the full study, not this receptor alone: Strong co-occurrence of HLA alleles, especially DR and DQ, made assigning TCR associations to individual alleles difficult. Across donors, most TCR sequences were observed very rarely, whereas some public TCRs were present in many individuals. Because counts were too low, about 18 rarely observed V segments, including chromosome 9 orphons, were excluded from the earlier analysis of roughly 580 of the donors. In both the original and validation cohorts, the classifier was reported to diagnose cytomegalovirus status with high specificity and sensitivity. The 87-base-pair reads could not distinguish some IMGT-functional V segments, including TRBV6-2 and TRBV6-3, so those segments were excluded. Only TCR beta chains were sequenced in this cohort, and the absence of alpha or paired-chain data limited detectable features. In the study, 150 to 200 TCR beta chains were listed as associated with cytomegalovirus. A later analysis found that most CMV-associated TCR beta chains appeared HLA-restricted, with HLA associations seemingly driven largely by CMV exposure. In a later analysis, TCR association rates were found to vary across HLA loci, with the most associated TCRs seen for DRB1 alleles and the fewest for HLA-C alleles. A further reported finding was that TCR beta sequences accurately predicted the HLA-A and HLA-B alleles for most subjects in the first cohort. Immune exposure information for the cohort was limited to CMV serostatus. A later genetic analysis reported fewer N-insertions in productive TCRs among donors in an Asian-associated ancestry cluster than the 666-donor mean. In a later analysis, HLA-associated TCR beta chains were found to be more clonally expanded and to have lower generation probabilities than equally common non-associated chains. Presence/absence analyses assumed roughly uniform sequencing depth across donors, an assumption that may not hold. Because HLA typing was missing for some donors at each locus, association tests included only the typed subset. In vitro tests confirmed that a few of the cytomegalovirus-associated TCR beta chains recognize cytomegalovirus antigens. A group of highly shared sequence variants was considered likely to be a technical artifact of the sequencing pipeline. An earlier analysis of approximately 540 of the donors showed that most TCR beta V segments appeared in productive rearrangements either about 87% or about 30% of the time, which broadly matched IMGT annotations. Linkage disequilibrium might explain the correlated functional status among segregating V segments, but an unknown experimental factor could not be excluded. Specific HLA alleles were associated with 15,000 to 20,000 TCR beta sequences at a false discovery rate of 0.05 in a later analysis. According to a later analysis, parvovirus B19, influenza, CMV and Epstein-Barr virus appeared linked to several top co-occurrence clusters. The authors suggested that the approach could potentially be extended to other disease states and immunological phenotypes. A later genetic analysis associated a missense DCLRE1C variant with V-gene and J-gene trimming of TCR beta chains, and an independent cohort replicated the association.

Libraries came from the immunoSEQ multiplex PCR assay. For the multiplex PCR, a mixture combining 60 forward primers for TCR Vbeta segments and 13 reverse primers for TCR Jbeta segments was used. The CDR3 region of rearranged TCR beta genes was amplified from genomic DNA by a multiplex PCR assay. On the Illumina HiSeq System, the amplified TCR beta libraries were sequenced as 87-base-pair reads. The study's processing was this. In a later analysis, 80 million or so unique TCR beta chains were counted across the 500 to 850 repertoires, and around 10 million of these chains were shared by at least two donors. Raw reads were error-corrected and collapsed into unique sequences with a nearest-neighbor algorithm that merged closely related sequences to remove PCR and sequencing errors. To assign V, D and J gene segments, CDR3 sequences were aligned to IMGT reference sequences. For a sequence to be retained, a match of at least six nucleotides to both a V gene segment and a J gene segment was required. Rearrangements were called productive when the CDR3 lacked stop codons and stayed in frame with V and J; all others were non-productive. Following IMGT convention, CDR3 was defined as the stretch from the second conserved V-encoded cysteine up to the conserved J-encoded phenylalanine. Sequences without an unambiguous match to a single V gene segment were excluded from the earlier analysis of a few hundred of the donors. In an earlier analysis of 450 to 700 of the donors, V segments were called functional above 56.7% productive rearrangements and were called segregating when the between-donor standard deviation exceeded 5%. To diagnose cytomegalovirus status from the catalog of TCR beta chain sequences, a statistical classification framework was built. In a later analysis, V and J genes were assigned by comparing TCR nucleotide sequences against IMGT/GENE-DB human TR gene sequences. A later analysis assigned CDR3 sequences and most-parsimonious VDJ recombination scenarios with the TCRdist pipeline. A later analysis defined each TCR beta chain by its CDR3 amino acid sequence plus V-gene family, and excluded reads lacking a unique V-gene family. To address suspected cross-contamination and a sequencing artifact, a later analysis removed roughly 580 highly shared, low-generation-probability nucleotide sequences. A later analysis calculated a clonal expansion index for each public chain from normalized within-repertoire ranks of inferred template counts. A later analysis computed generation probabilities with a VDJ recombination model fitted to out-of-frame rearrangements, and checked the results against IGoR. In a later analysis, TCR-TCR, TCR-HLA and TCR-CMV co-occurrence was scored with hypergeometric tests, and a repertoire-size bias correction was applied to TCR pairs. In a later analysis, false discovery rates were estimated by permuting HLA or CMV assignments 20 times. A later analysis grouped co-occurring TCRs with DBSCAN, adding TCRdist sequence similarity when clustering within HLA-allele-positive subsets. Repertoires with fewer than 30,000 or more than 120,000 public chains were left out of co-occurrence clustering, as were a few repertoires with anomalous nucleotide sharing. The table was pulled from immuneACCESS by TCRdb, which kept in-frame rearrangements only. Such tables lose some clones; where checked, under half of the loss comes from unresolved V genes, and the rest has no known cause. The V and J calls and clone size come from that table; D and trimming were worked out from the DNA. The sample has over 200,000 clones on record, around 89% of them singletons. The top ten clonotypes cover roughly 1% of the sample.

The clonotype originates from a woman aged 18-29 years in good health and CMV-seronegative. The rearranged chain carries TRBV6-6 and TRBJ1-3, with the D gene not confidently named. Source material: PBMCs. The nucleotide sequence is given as TGTGCCAGCAGTTACCCGGGAAACACCATATATTTT. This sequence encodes CASSYPGNTIYF.